The T cell receptor beta chain described here comes from a study of shared clonotypes between healthy human individuals. Study results and limitations: Between several donors, naive CD4 clonotypes were shared at a level of around 5.2%. Sampling involved blood alone; tissue repertoires likely differ. Estimated richness values were generally larger in naive subsets than in memory subsets.

The CDR3 is 18 amino acids. Germline CDR1 is ENHRY and CDR2 is SYGVKD. V lost 3 bases to trimming and J lost 6 bases; unmatched junction nucleotides: 15. Sorted-subset replicate PCR reactions were performed with around 200 ng DNA, corresponding to tens of thousands of T cell genomes. Produced via immunoSEQ multiplex PCR; TCRdb's table is partial and in-frame only. The table has 550,000 to 750,000 clones, around 95% seen once. The naive CD8 population came from CD45RO-negative cells selected for CCR7, without terminally differentiated effector memory CD45RA+ cells. This clone showed up just once. No antigen is known for it.

The TCR comes from a woman under 40 in good health. The chain couples TRBV10-3 to TRBJ2-3; 10 positions agree with TRBD1. Sequencing was done on a sample of naive CD8+ T cells sorted from blood. In nucleotides, the CDR3 is TGTGCCATCAGTGATCGGGGACAGGGGTACCTCTCGGCGGATACGCAGTATTTT. This codes for CAISDRGQGYLSADTQYF.